These 25 T cell receptor beta chains were all obtained from the same sample, sequenced in a study of CD8+CD57+ T cells in acquired aplastic anemia. The patients chosen for sequencing had shown expansion of CD8+CD57+ cells (detected by flow cytometry). The template used for profiling TCR beta VDJ and CDR3 was genomic DNA. From the reads, TCRdb called clonotypes with MiXCR, one entry per CDR3 protein. The sample yields about 150,000 distinct CDR3 sequences, around 47% seen once. Specimen: sorted CD4+, CD8+, or CD8+CD57+ T cells (not recorded which) from PBMCs. The receptor source for this set is a human donor with aplastic anemia.

The V and J genes are TRBV7-9 and TRBJ2-5; no definite D call. The CDR3 consists of 12 residues. Trimming shortened V by 5 bases and J by 5 bases, and 9 bases separated the two germline ends. Germline values: CDR1 SEHNR, CDR2 FQNEAQ (reference sequence). CDR3 loop: CASSVESETQYF. DNA for the CDR3: TGTGCCAGCAGCGTAGAATCCGAGACCCAGTACTTC.

The chain combines TRBV24-1 with TRBJ2-1; weak D call: TRBD1 (5 bases). Trimming shortened V by 3 bases and J by 6 bases, and 11 bases separated the two germline ends. CDR1 KGHDR and CDR2 SFDVKD come from the germline V gene. This CDR3 comprises 14 residues. CDR3 bases: TGTGCCACCAGTGATCCTCGTACAGGCAATGAGCAGTTCTTC. It yields the protein CATSDPRTGNEQFF.

This clonotype has at least ten counts. The chain uses TRBV11-2 and TRBJ2-3; 8 bases are shared with TRBD2. Germline V lookup: CDR1 SGHAT, CDR2 FQNNGV. The CDR3 is 15 residues long. V lost 2 bases and J lost 0; bases outside the gene matches: 1. CDR3 loop: CASSLKRGSTDTQYF. The CDR3 DNA follows: TGTGCCAGCAGCTTAAAGCGGGGGAGCACAGATACGCAGTATTTT. The full variable domain, with the rest looked up from reference TRBV11-2 and TRBJ2-3, is EAGVAQSPRYKIIEKRQSVAFWCNPISGHATLYWYQQILGQGPKLLIQFQNNGVVDDSQLPKDRFSAERLKGVDSTLKIQPAKLEDSAVYLCASSLKRGSTDTQYFGPGTRLTVL.

A word on this clonotype: A single base separates this from a much larger clone, so it may be a read error. The J gene is TRBJ1-4, the V gene TRBV11-2; D is undetermined. In germline, CDR1 is SGHAT, CDR2 FQNNGV. The CDR3 sequence is 15 residues long. CDR3 DNA: TGTGCCAGCAGCTTAGACCTTGCAACTAATGAAGAACTGTTTTTT. Residues: CASSLDLATNEELFF.

The count of this clonotype is one. This rearrangement joins TRBV10-3 to TRBJ1-2; TRBD1 matches 10 bases. CDR1 ENHRY and CDR2 SYGVKD come from the germline V gene. This CDR3 region has 13 residues. The V segment lost 8 bases and the J segment 3 bases; nucleotides outside the gene matches: 3. Here the CDR3 reads CAIGGTGDYGYTF. Written as DNA, the CDR3 is TGTGCCATCGGCGGGACAGGGGACTATGGCTACACCTTC.

This clonotype appeared a few times. This chain links TRBV28 with TRBJ1-3; TRBD1 is a possible D gene (6 bases). This CDR3 has 15 amino acids. Germline CDR1 reads MDHEN; CDR2 reads SYDVKM. The V gene lost 6 bases and the J gene lost 8 bases, with 20 bases spanning the gap. CDR3 loop: CASRLLQGNGDTIYF. In DNA form, the CDR3 reads TGTGCCAGCAGACTACTACAGGGAAACGGAGACACCATATATTTT.

As for this clonotype: An end of the junction differs from the germline gene, which may be a read error. The J gene is TRBJ2-1, the V gene TRBV5-6; the match to TRBD2 covers 12 bases. The CDR3 sequence is 16 residues long. Germline V gene data show CDR1 as SGHDT and CDR2 as YYEEEE. The CDR3 sequence is CASSPLAGGSSGEQLF. DNA of the CDR3: TGTGCCAGCAGTCCCCTAGCGGGAGGGTCATCGGGTGAGCAGCTCTTC. The full variable domain, rest sourced from reference TRBV5-6 and TRBJ2-1, is DAGVTQSPTHLIKTRGQQVTLRCSPKSGHDTVSWYQQALGQGPQFIFQYYEEEERQRGNFPDRFSGHQFPNYSSELNVNALLLGDSALYLCASSPLAGGSSGEQLFGPGTRLTVL.

This clonotype was counted a few times. A much larger clone differs from this one at a single base, so this may be a read error. CDR3: CASGLPGLGAGELLF. The CDR3 bases are TGTGCCAGCGGTCTACCGGGACTAGGAGCCGGGGAGCTGCTTTTT. The chain has TRBV7-3 and TRBJ2-2; 8 nucleotides align to TRBD2. The V gene's germline CDR1 is SGHTA and CDR2 FQGTGA. The CDR3 sequence is 15 residues long. The full variable domain, its missing parts supplied by reference TRBV7-3 and TRBJ2-2, is GAGVSQTPSNKVTEKGKYVELRCDPISGHTALYWYRQSLGQGPEFLIYFQGTGAADDSGLPNDRFFAVRPEGSVSTLKIQRTERGDSAVYLCASGLPGLGAGELLFGEGSRLTVL.

The sample holds many counts of this clonotype. J is TRBJ2-2 and V is TRBV15; the D call may be TRBD1 or TRBD2 (5 bases each). Germline V CDR1 and CDR2: LNHNV, YYDKDF (reference sequence). V lost 8 bases and J 2 bases, leaving 15 bases between the germline ends. The CDR3 has 15 amino acids. CDR3 nucleotide sequence: TGTGCCACCGCTAGGGACCGGACAAACACCGGGGAGCTGTTTTTT. Translated, it gives CATARDRTNTGELFF.

V usage is TRBV24-1 and J usage is TRBJ2-1; the match to TRBD1 covers 10 bases. The germline V gene encodes CDR1 KGHDR and CDR2 SFDVKD. This CDR3 is 16 amino acids long. Trimming at V came to 2 bases and at J to 7 bases, leaving 7 bases not matched to a gene. The CDR3 here is CATSDSMTGGGNEQFF. CDR3 coding DNA: TGTGCCACCAGTGATTCCATGACAGGGGGCGGGAATGAGCAGTTCTTC.

This clonotype was seen many times. The V gene is TRBV12-3 or TRBV12-4, the J gene TRBJ1-1, with no clear D. V lost 5 bases, J lost 5 bases, and 12 bases lay in between. The CDR3 is made up of 13 amino acids. The CDR3: CASSLNPGTEAFF. Written as DNA, the CDR3 is TGTGCCAGCAGTCTTAACCCTGGGACTGAAGCTTTCTTT.

In its sample, this clonotype was seen many times. The rearrangement uses TRBV20-1 and TRBJ2-3, with 9 bases identical to TRBD1. The CDR3 extends over 13 amino acids. The germline V gene has CDR1 DFQATT and CDR2 SNEGSKA (reference sequence). The J segment lost 2 bases and the V segment lost 6 bases, leaving 3 bases of the junction unmatched. CDR3 DNA sequence: TGCAGTGCCTGGACAGGGGACACAGATACGCAGTATTTT. Translated, it gives CSAWTGDTDTQYF.

This clonotype was counted between two and nine times. The chain couples TRBV6-1 to TRBJ1-2, with D perhaps TRBD1 (6 bases). The CDR3 totals 15 residues. Germline values: CDR1 MNHNS, CDR2 SASEGT. V was clipped by 6 bases and J by 2 bases, with 16 bases between them. The CDR3, as DNA: TGTGCCAGCAGCAGGGGTCCCCCACTCAACTATGGCTACACCTTC. The encoded protein is CASSRGPPLNYGYTF.

This clonotype came up many times. V gene TRBV11-2 combines with J gene TRBJ1-1; no definite D call. Between the trimmed V and J ends, which lost 6 bases and 0 bases, there was a span of 17 bases. The V gene's germline CDR1 is SGHAT and CDR2 FQNNGV. The CDR3 is 16 amino acids. DNA for the CDR3: TGTGCCAGCAGTCCGGGCCCAATGGGAATGAACACTGAAGCTTTCTTT. Its protein product is CASSPGPMGMNTEAFF.

A note on this clonotype: A junction end diverges from the germline sequence, so it may reflect a read error. This chain joins TRBV15 and TRBJ2-1; TRBD2 matches 11 bases. The CDR3 covers 16 residues. Germline V gives CDR1 LNHNV, CDR2 YYDKDF (reference sequence). The CDR3 DNA sequence: TGTGCCACCAGCAAAGACGGACTAGCGGGCAACAACGAGCAGTTCTTC. Its protein product is CATSKDGLAGNNEQFF.

V is TRBV25-1 and J is TRBJ2-1, with D possibly being TRBD2 (5 bases). The CDR3 sequence is 17 residues long. Trimming took off 1 base at V and 7 bases at J, with 20 bases between the two ends. In germline, CDR1 is MGHDK, CDR2 SYGVNS. CDR3 loop: CASSESSGVGVGNEQFF. The CDR3, as DNA: TGTGCCAGCAGTGAATCTTCTGGAGTGGGAGTGGGGAATGAGCAGTTCTTC.

This clonotype was counted many times. This chain connects TRBV2 to TRBJ1-6; the match to TRBD1 covers 7 bases. The CDR3 runs to 15 residues. Germline V CDR1 and CDR2: SNHLY, FYNNEI. J lost 5 bases, V lost 4 bases, and 5 bases had no gene match. CDR3: CASSGAQGHNSPLHF. In DNA, the CDR3 is TGTGCCAGCAGTGGTGCACAGGGGCATAATTCACCCCTCCACTTT.

This chain links TRBV7-2 with TRBJ2-5; D not certain. V dropped 1 base and J dropped 2 bases, with 11 bases sitting between them. CDR3 size: 15 residues. The germline V gene has CDR1 SGHTA and CDR2 FQGNSA. DNA of the CDR3: TGTGCCAGCAGCTTAGATTTGGGAAGGCAAGAGACCCAGTACTTC. Translating it yields CASSLDLGRQETQYF. Using reference TRBV7-2 and TRBJ2-5 for the parts outside the CDR3, the full variable domain is GAGVSQSPSNKVTEKGKDVELRCDPISGHTALYWYRQSLGQGLEFLIYFQGNSAPDKSGLPSDRFSAERTGGSVSTLTIQRTQQEDSAVYLCASSLDLGRQETQYFGPGTRLLVL.

Turning to this clonotype: A much larger clone lies one base from this, so it may be a read error. CDR3 sequence (DNA): TGCGCCAGCAAAGGGCAAGAGACCCGGTACTTC. It yields the protein CASKGQETRYF. V is TRBV5-1 and J is TRBJ2-5; no definite D call. Germline CDR1 and CDR2: SGHRS and YFSETQ. The CDR3 runs to 11 residues.

The rearrangement joins TRBV24-1 to TRBJ2-1; the match to TRBD2 covers 12 bases. Germline CDR1 and CDR2: KGHDR and SFDVKD. The CDR3 length is 17 residues. Trimming took 4 bases from V and 6 from J; bases not matched to a gene: 9. The CDR3 coding sequence is TGTGCCACCAGTGACCCAAAACTAGCGGGGGGCTCCAATGAGCAGTTCTTC. Encoded protein: CATSDPKLAGGSNEQFF.

This clonotype was observed a single time. The V call is TRBV19, the J call TRBJ1-2; D is undetermined. In germline, CDR1 is LNHDA, CDR2 SQIVND (reference sequence). This CDR3 contains 14 residues. Trimming left V 3 bases short and J 7 bases short, with 15 bases between. In DNA form, the CDR3 reads TGTGCCAGTAGTATCGCGGAGGGCCGGGTTGGCTACACCTTC. This sequence encodes CASSIAEGRVGYTF.

This chain links TRBV29-1 with TRBJ1-1; weak D call: TRBD1 (5 bases). The germline V and J ends were trimmed by 0 bases and 4 bases, with 9 bases remaining between them. CDR3 length: 13 amino acids. Germline V CDR1 and CDR2: SQVTM, ANQGSEA. The CDR3 nucleotides are TGCAGCGTTGAAGATGAAAGGGGCACTGAAGCTTTCTTT. Translated, it gives CSVEDERGTEAFF.

The chain employs TRBV19 and TRBJ1-3; no definite D call. There are 15 residues in the CDR3. Trimming left V 3 bases short and J 0 bases short, with 9 bases between. Germline V gives CDR1 LNHDA, CDR2 SQIVND (reference sequence). CDR3 nucleotides: TGTGCCAGTAGTATTCCGGTGGGCTCTGGAAACACCATATATTTT. Protein sequence: CASSIPVGSGNTIYF.

A word on this clonotype: Mismatch with germline at one junction end may stem from a read error. V usage is TRBV19 and J usage is TRBJ2-5; 8 bases align to TRBD1. The CDR3 length is 14 residues. Germline V lookup: CDR1 LNHDA, CDR2 SQIVND (reference sequence). CDR3 amino acids: CASSDQGAGGTQYF. The CDR3 DNA reads as TGCGCCAGTAGTGATCAGGGGGCGGGCGGGACCCAGTACTTC.

This clonotype came up many times. The chain carries TRBV24-1 and TRBJ1-1; 8 nucleotides line up with TRBD1. CDR3 size: 16 residues. Germline V lookup: CDR1 KGHDR, CDR2 SFDVKD. Trimming took 5 bases from V and 5 from J; bases not matched to a gene: 12. Here the CDR3 reads CATSGGGGQGMTEAFF. As DNA, the CDR3 is TGTGCCACCAGTGGGGGAGGCGGACAGGGAATGACTGAAGCTTTCTTT.